The present T cell receptor (beta chain) was sequenced within a study of shared clonotypes between healthy human individuals. The wider study: Every donor yielded three CD4 naive, three CD4 memory, two CD8 naive and one CD8 memory plate.

Sorted subsets were amplified in replicate PCRs using about 200 ng DNA, approximately 30,000 T cell genomes. Sequenced by immunoSEQ multiplex PCR; TCRdb stores in-frame clones only, minus some. The sample records roughly 2 million clones, roughly 94% being singletons. The healthy adult donors were HIV-negative and reported no recent acute infections or vaccinations. This CDR3 spans 15 amino acids. CDR1 is KGHSY, CDR2 FQNENV, per germline. V was shortened by 0 bases and J by 3 bases, with 9 bases between the two germline ends. Broader study findings: Among the subsets, naive ones generally showed larger estimated richness than memory ones.

Remarks on this clone: The antigen is unknown.

This chain connects TRBV16 to TRBJ1-5; possibly TRBD1 for D (5 bases). The sequence was obtained from a man between 18 and 35 years old in good health. Sequences were obtained from naive CD4+ T cells sorted from blood. Subset described: CD45RA+ positively selected. In DNA form, the CDR3 reads TGTGCCAGCAGCCAATCTGGGACCTACAATCAGCCCCAGCATTTT. Its translation is CASSQSGTYNQPQHF.